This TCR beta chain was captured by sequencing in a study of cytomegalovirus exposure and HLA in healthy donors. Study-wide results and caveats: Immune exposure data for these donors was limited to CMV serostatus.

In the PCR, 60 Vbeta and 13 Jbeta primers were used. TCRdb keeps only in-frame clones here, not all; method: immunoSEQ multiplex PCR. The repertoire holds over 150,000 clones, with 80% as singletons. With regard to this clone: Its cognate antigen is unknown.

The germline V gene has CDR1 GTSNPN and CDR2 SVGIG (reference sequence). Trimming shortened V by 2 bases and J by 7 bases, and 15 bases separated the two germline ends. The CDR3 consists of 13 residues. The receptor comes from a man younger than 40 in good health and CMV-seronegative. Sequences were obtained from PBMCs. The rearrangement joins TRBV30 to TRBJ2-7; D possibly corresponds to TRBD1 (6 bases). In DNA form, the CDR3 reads TGTGCCTGGAGTCCGAAAAGGGGGAGTGAGCAGTACTTC. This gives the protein CAWSPKRGSEQYF.